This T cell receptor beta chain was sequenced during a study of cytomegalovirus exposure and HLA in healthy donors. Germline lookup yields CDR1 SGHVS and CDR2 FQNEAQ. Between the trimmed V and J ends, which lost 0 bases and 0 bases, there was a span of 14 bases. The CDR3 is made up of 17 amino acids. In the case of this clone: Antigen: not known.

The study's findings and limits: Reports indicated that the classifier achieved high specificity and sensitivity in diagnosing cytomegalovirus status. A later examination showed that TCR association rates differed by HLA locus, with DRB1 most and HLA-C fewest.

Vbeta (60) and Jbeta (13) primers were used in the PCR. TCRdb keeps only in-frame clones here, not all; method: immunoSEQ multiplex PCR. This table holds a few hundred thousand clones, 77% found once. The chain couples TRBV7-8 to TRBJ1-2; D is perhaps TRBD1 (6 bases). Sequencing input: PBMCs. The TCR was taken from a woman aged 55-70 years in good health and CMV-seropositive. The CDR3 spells CASSLADRSLANYGYTF. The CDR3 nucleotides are TGTGCCAGCAGCTTAGCCGACAGGAGTTTAGCTAACTATGGCTACACCTTC.